These 6 T cell receptor beta chains were sequenced from one sample in a study of cytomegalovirus exposure and HLA in healthy donors. Primers included in the PCR were 60 Vbeta and 13 Jbeta primers. Libraries were prepared by immunoSEQ multiplex PCR; TCRdb keeps only in-frame clonotypes and omits some of them. This repertoire includes over 45,000 clones. The sequenced sample consisted of PBMCs. The receptor set was obtained from a woman aged 18-30 years in good health and CMV-seronegative.

J is TRBJ2-1 and V is TRBV15; 10 positions match TRBD2. The CDR3 extends over 14 amino acids. Germline V CDR1 and CDR2: LNHNV, YYDKDF (reference sequence). V shed 5 bases and J 8 bases; nucleotides not matched to a gene: 6. The CDR3 here is CATSLASGSYEQFF. In DNA form, the CDR3 reads TGTGCCACCAGCTTAGCTAGCGGGAGCTATGAGCAGTTCTTC. Full variable domain (missing parts from reference TRBV15 and TRBJ2-1): DAMVIQNPRYQVTQFGKPVTLSCSQTLNHNVMYWYQQKSSQAPKLLFHYYDKDFNNEADTPDNFQSRRPNTSFCFLDIRSPGLGDTAMYLCATSLASGSYEQFFGPGTRLTVL.

The rearrangement joins TRBV5-1 to TRBJ1-4; the D is unclear. In germline, CDR1 is SGHRS, CDR2 YFSETQ. This CDR3 has 15 residues. V lost 2 bases to trimming and J lost 4 bases, with 12 bases between them. Here the CDR3 DNA reads TGCGCCAGCAGCTTAGCATGGGCGGGTAATGAAAAACTGTTTTTT. It encodes CASSLAWAGNEKLFF.

The V gene is TRBV7-3, the J gene TRBJ1-1; D gene ambiguous. Trimming cost V 5 bases and J 7 bases, with 11 bases left between them. The germline gives CDR1 SGHTA, CDR2 FQGTGA. The CDR3 extends over 12 amino acids. CDR3 loop: CASSPDGVEAFF. In DNA form, the CDR3 reads TGTGCCAGCAGCCCTGACGGGGTTGAAGCTTTCTTT.

This chain connects TRBV6-6 to TRBJ2-5; D possibly corresponds to TRBD1 (5 bases). CDR3 length equals 12 residues. Germline V CDR1 and CDR2: MNHNY, SVGAGI (reference sequence). V lost 5 bases and J 1 base, leaving 5 bases between the germline ends. The CDR3 spells CASSQGQETQYF. The CDR3 DNA follows: TGTGCCAGCAGTCAGGGCCAAGAGACCCAGTACTTC.

This rearrangement joins TRBV6-5 to TRBJ1-3, with no clear D. Deletions cut 4 bases from V and 3 bases from J, with 10 bases between. The V gene's germline CDR1 is MNHEY and CDR2 SVGAGI. The CDR3 is 14 residues long. In nucleotides, the CDR3 is TGTGCCAGCAGTTCTTCAGTGAATGGAAACACCATATATTTT. As protein: CASSSSVNGNTIYF.

The chain recombines TRBV2 with TRBJ2-7; D might be TRBD1 (7 bases). Germline CDR1 SNHLY, CDR2 FYNNEI. V lost 5 bases and J 6 bases, leaving 14 bases between the germline ends. The CDR3 has 13 amino acids. CDR3 coding DNA: TGTGCCAGCAGTACATACAGGGGAGGCGAGCAGTACTTC. Protein sequence: CASSTYRGGEQYF.